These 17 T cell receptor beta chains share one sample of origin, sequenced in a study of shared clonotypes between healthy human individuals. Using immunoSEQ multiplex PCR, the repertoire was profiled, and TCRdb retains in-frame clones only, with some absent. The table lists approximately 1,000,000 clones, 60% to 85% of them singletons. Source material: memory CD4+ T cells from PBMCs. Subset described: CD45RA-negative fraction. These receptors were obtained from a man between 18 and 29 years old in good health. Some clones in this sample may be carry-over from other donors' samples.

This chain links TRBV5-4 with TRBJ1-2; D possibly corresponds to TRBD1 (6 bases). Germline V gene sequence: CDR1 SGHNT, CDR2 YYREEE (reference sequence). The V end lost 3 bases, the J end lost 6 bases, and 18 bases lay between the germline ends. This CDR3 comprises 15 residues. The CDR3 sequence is CASSSQRTEGDGYTF. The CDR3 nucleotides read TGTGCCAGCAGCTCCCAGCGGACAGAAGGGGATGGCTACACCTTC. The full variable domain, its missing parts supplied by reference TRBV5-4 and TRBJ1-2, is ETGVTQSPTHLIKTRGQQVTLRCSSQSGHNTVSWYQQALGQGPQFIFQYYREEENGRGNFPPRFSGLQFPNYSSELNVNALELDDSALYLCASSSQRTEGDGYTFGSGTRLTVV.

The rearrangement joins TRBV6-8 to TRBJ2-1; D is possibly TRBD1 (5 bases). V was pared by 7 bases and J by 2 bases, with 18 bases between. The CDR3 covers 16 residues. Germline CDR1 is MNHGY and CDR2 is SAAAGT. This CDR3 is CASMGPPRAAYNEQFF. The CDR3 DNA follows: TGTGCCAGCATGGGGCCCCCACGAGCCGCCTACAATGAGCAGTTCTTC.

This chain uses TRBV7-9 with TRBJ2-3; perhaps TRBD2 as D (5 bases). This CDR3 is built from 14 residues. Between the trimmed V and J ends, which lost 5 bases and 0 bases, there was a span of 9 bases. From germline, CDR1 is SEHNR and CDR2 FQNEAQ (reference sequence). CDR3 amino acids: CASSPGLSTDTQYF. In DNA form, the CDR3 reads TGTGCCAGCAGCCCCGGACTTAGCACAGATACGCAGTATTTT.

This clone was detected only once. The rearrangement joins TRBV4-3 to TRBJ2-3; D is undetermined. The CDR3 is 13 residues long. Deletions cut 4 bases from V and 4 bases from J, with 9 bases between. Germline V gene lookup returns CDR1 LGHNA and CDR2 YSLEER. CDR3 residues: CASSLSLADTQYF. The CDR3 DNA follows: TGCGCCAGCAGCCTCTCGTTAGCAGATACGCAGTATTTT.

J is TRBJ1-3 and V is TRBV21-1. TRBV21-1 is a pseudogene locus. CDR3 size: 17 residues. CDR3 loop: CASTWGGATSDGNTIYF. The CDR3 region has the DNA TGTGCCAGCACATGGGGGGGAGCCACGAGTGACGGAAACACCATATATTTT.

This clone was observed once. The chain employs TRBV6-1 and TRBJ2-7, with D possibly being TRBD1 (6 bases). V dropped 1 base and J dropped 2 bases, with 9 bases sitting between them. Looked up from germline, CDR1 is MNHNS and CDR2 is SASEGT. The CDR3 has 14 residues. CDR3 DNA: TGTGCCAGCAGTGAAGGGTGGGACACCTACGAGCAGTACTTC. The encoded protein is CASSEGWDTYEQYF.

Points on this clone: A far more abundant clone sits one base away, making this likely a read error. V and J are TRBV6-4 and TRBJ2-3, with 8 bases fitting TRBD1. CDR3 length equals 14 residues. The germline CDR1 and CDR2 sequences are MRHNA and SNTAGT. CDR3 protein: CARSDSTGADTQYF. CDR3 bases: TGTGCCAGAAGTGACTCGACAGGGGCAGATACGCAGTATTTT.

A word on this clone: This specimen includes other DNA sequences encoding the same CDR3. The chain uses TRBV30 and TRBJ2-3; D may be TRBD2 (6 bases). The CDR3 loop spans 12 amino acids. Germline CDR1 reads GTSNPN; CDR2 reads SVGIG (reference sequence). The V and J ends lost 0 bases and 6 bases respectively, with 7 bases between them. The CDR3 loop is CAWSVRGDTQYF. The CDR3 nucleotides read TGTGCCTGGAGTGTACGGGGGGATACGCAGTATTTT.

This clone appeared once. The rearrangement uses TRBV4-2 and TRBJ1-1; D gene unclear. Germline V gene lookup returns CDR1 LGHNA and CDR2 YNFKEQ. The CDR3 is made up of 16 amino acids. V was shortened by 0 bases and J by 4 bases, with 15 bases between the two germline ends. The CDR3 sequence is CASSQEVSYGGTEAFF. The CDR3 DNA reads TGTGCCAGCAGCCAAGAAGTTTCTTATGGCGGCACTGAAGCTTTCTTT.

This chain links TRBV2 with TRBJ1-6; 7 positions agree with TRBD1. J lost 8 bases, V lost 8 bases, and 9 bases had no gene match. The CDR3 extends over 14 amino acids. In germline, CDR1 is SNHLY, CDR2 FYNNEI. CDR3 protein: CASRQGEAYSPLHF. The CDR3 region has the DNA TGTGCCAGCCGACAGGGAGAAGCCTATTCACCCCTCCACTTT.

This CDR3 is CASSFPLAGGGYEQYF. The DNA for the CDR3 is TGTGCCAGCAGTTTCCCCCTAGCGGGAGGGGGTTACGAGCAGTACTTC. The V gene is TRBV28, the J gene TRBJ2-7; 12 positions match TRBD2. This CDR3 region has 16 residues. J gave up 4 bases and V 3 bases, and 7 bases lay outside the gene matches. Germline CDR1 is MDHEN and CDR2 is SYDVKM.

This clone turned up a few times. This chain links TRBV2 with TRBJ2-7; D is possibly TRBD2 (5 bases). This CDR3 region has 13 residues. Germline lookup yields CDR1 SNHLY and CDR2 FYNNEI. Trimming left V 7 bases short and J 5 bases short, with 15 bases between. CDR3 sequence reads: CASKPDFGDEQYF. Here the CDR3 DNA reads TGTGCCAGCAAACCGGACTTCGGCGACGAGCAGTACTTC.

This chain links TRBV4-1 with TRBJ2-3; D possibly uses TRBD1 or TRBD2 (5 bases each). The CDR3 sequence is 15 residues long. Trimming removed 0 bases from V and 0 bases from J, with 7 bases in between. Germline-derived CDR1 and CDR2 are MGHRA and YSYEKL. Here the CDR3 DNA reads TGCGCCAGCAGCCAAGAGTGGGGGAGCACAGATACGCAGTATTTT. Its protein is CASSQEWGSTDTQYF.

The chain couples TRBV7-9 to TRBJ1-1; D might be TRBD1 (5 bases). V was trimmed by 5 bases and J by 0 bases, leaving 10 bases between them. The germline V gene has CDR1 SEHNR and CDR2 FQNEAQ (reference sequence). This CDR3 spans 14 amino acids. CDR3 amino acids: CASSKGRMNTEAFF. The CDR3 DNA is TGTGCCAGCAGCAAGGGACGGATGAACACTGAAGCTTTCTTT.

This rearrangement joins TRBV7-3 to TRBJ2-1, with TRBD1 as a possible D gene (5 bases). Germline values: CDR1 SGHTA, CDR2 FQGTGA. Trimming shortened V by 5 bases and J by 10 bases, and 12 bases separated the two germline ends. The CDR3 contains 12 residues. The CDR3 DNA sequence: TGTGCCAGCAGCGCGTACGACAGAGAGCAGTTCTTC. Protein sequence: CASSAYDREQFF. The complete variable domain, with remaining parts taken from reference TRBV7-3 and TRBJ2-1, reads GAGVSQTPSNKVTEKGKYVELRCDPISGHTALYWYRQSLGQGPEFLIYFQGTGAADDSGLPNDRFFAVRPEGSVSTLKIQRTERGDSAVYLCASSAYDREQFFGPGTRLTVL.

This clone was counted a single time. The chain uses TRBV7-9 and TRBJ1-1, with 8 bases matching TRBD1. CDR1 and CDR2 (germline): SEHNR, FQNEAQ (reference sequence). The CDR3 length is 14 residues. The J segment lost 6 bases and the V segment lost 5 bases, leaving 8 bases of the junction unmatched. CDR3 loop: CASSAGTGLAEAFF. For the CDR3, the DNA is TGTGCCAGCAGCGCGGGGACAGGCCTCGCTGAAGCTTTCTTT.

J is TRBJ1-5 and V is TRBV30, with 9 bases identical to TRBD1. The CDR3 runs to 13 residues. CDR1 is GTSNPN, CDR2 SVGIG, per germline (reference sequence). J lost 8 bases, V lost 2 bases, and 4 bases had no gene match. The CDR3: CAWSNDRGEPQHF. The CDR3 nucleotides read TGTGCCTGGAGTAATGACAGGGGGGAGCCCCAGCATTTT.